This T cell receptor (beta chain) was sequenced during a study of T cell changes during pregnancy in multiple sclerosis. The length of the CDR3 is 16 residues. From germline, CDR1 is SEHNR and CDR2 FQNEAQ (reference sequence). The V gene end was trimmed by 5 bases and the J gene end by 2 bases; junction bases not matched to a gene: 12. The protocol was immunoSEQ multiplex PCR, while the TCRdb copy is restricted to in-frame clones and leaves out a portion. The repertoire holds 35,000 to 45,000 clones, with roughly nine tenths as singletons. The sample was peripheral blood, taken in the second trimester of pregnancy. The chain links TRBV7-9 to TRBJ2-7; 7 positions agree with TRBD2. The receptor was isolated from a female donor in good health, enrolled as a control in a pregnancy study. CDR3 sequence reads: CASSRKTSPSTYEQYF. CDR3 DNA sequence: TGTGCCAGCAGCCGAAAGACTAGCCCTTCAACCTACGAGCAGTACTTC.